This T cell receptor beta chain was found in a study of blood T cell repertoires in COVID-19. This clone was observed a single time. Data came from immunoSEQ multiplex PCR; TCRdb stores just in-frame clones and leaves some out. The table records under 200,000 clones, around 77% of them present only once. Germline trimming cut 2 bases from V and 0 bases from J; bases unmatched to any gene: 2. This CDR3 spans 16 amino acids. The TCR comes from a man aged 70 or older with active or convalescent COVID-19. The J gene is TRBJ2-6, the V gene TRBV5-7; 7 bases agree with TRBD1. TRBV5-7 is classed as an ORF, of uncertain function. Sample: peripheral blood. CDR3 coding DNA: TGTGCCAGCAGCTTCAGGGGGTACTCTGGGGCCAACGTCCTGACTTTC. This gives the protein CASSFRGYSGANVLTF.